This TCR beta chain was sequenced in a study of blood T cell repertoires in COVID-19. CDR3 length equals 11 residues. Germline V gene data show CDR1 as KGHSH and CDR2 as LQKENI. Losses at the gene ends were 3 bases for V and 16 bases for J; bases not matched to a gene: 5. The table came from immunoSEQ multiplex PCR; TCRdb's copy has only in-frame clones and leaves some out. The table includes some 260,000 clones, approximately 79% detected once. The chain employs TRBV18 and TRBJ2-1, with 8 bases that match TRBD1. The sequencing sample was made of peripheral blood. This receptor was taken from a woman in her thirties or forties with active or convalescent COVID-19. The CDR3: CASSPETGVFF. CDR3 in DNA: TGTGCCAGCTCACCCGAGACAGGGGTCTTCTTC.